This T cell receptor (beta chain) was captured in a study of T cells after yellow fever vaccination. The study made its TCR cDNA through 5'RACE template switching. That step introduced a universal primer site along with UMIs. Each CDR3 protein gets one entry after TCRdb re-called the 5' RACE reads with MiXCR. Here the sample spans almost 600,000 distinct CDR3 sequences, less than 15% being singletons. In germline, CDR1 is SGHRS, CDR2 YFSETQ. V lost 2 bases to trimming and J lost 1 base, with 8 bases between them. The CDR3 is 14 residues long. The receptor was isolated from a man aged 25 to 40 who received the YFV17D yellow fever vaccine. The chain recombines TRBV5-1 with TRBJ2-3, with D possibly TRBD2 on 6 matching bases. The material sequenced was PBMCs, taken on the day of the yellow fever booster vaccination. CDR3 bases: TGCGCCAGCAGCTTTTGGGGGGGCACAGATACGCAGTATTTT. Translated, it gives CASSFWGGTDTQYF.